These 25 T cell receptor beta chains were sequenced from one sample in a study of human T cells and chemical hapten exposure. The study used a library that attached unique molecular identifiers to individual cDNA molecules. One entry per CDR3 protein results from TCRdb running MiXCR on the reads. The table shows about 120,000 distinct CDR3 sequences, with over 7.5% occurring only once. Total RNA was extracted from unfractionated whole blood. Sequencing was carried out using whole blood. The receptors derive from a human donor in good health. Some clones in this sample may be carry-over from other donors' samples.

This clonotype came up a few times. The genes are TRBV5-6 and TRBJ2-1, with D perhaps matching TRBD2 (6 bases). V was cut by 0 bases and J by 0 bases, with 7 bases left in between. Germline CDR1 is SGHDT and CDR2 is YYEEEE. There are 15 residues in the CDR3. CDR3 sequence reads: CASSLGLDSYNEQFF. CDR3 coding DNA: TGTGCCAGCAGCTTGGGACTAGACTCCTACAATGAGCAGTTCTTC.

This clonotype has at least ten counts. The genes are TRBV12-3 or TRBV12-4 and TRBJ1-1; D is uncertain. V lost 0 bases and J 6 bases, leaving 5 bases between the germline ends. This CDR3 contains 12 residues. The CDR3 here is CASSLAGPEAFF. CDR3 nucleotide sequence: TGTGCCAGCAGTTTAGCGGGCCCTGAAGCTTTCTTT.

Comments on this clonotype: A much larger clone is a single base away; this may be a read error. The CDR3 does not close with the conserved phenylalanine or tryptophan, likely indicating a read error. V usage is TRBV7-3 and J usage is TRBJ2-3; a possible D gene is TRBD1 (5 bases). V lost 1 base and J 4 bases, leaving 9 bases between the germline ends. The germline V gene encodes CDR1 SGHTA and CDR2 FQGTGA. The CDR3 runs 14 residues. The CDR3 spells CASSLSPGPDTQYL. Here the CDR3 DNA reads TGTGCCAGCAGCTTAAGCCCAGGGCCAGATACGCAGTATCTT.

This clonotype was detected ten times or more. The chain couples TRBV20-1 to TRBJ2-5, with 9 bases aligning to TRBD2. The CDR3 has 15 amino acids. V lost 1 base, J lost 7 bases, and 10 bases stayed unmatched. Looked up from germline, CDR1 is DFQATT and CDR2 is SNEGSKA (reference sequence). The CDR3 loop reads CSARVQTSGGGTQYF. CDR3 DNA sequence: TGCAGTGCTAGAGTACAGACTAGCGGAGGGGGGACCCAGTACTTC.

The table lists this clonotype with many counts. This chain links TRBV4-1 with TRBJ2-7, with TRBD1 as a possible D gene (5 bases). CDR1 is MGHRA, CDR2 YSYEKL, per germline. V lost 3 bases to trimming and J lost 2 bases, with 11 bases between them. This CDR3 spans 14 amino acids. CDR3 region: CASSQVGHPYEQYF. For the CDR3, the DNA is TGCGCCAGCAGCCAGGTCGGACATCCCTACGAGCAGTACTTC.

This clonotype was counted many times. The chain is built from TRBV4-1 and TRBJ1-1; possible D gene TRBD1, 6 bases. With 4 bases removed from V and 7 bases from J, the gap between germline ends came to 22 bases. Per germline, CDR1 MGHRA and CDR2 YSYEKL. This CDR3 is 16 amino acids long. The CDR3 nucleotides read TGCGCCAGCAGCCTCAAGTCCCAGGGGAGAAGGGGTGAAGCTTTCTTT. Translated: CASSLKSQGRRGEAFF.

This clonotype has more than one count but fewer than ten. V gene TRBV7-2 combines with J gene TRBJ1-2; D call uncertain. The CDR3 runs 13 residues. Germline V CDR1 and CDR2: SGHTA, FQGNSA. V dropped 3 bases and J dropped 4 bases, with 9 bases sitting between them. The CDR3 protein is CASSFEGSYGYTF. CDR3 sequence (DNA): TGTGCCAGCAGCTTTGAGGGATCCTATGGCTACACCTTC.

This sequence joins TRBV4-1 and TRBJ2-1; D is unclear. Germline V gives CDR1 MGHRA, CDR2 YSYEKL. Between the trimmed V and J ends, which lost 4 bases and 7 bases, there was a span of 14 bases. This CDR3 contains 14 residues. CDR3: CASSLPDQWNEQFF. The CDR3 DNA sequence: TGCGCCAGCAGCCTGCCGGACCAGTGGAATGAGCAGTTCTTC.

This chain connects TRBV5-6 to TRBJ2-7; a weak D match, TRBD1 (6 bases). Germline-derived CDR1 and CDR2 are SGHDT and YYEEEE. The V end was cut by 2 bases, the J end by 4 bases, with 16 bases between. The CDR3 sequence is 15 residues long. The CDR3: CASSFTDRSSYEQYF. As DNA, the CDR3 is TGTGCCAGCAGCTTCACGGACAGAAGTTCTTACGAGCAGTACTTC.

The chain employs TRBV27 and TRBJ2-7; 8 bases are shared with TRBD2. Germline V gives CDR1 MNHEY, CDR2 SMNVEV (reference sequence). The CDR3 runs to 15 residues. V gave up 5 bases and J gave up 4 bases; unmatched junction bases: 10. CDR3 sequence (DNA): TGTGCCAGCAGTCACTTCGGGGGCGGGGGGTACGAGCAGTACTTC. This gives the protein CASSHFGGGGYEQYF.

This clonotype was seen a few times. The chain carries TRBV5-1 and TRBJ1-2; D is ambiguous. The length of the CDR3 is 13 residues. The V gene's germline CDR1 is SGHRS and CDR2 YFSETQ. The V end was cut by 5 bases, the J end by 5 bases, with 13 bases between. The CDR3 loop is CASRRDTDYGYTF. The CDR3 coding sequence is TGCGCCAGCAGAAGGGATACGGATTATGGCTACACCTTC.

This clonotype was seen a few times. The DNA of the CDR3 is TGTGCCAGCAGCCTAGGGGCGGACAGCACCTACGAGCAGTACTTC. Protein product: CASSLGADSTYEQYF. The gene calls are TRBV7-2 and TRBJ2-7; D is possibly TRBD1 (6 bases). Per germline, CDR1 SGHTA and CDR2 FQGNSA. The CDR3 is 15 residues long. V was shortened by 5 bases and J by 2 bases, with 16 bases between the two germline ends.

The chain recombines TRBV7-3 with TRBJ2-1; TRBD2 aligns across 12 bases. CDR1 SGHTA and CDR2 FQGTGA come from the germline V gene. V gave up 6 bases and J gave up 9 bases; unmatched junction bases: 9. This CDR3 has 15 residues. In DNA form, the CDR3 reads TGTGCCAGCAGTCTAGCGGGGGGGCCTTTCGGTGAGCAGTTCTTC. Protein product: CASSLAGGPFGEQFF. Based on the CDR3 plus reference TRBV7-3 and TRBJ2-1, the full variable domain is GAGVSQTPSNKVTEKGKYVELRCDPISGHTALYWYRQSLGQGPEFLIYFQGTGAADDSGLPNDRFFAVRPEGSVSTLKIQRTERGDSAVYLCASSLAGGPFGEQFFGPGTRLTVL.

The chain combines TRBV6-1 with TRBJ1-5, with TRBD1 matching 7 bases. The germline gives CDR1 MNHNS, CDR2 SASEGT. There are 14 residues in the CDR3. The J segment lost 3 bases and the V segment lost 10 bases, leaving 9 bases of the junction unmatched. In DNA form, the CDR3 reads TGTGCCACTAGCGACAGGGCTCTCAATCAGCCCCAGCATTTT. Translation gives CATSDRALNQPQHF.

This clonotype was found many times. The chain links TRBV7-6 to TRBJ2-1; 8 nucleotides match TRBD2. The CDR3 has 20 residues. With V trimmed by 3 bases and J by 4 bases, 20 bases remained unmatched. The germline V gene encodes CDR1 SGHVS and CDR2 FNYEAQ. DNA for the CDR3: TGTGCCAGCAGCTTTTTCCCCGGGGGGGTGGGGAGCCAACATTACAATGAGCAGTTCTTC. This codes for CASSFFPGGVGSQHYNEQFF.

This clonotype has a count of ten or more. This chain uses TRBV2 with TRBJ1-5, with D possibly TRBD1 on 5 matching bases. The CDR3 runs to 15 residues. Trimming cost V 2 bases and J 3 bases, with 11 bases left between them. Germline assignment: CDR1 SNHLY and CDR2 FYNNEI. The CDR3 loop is CASSETPGPNQPQHF. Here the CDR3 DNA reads TGTGCCAGCAGTGAAACACCGGGACCCAATCAGCCCCAGCATTTT. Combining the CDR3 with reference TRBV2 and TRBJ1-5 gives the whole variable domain EPEVTQTPSHQVTQMGQEVILRCVPISNHLYFYWYRQILGQKVEFLVSFYNNEISEKSEIFDDQFSVERPDGSNFTLKIRSTKLEDSAMYFCASSETPGPNQPQHFGDGTRLSIL.

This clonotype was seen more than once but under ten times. The CDR3 DNA is TGTGCCAGCAGCCCTAGGCCCTCGGTGGAGGGAACCGGGGAGCTGTTTTTT. This sequence encodes CASSPRPSVEGTGELFF. J is TRBJ2-2 and V is TRBV7-8; possibly TRBD2 for D (6 bases). V was clipped by 5 bases and J by 5 bases, with 21 bases between them. Germline V gene data show CDR1 as SGHVS and CDR2 as FQNEAQ. The CDR3 length is 17 residues.

CDR3 residues: CASSEWGPDTQYF. Here the CDR3 DNA reads TGTGCCAGCAGTGAATGGGGCCCAGATACGCAGTATTTT. The rearrangement joins TRBV25-1 to TRBJ2-3; maybe TRBD1 (5 bases). Trimming took off 1 base at V and 4 bases at J, with 6 bases between the two ends. This CDR3 is built from 13 residues. Looked up from germline, CDR1 is MGHDK and CDR2 is SYGVNS.

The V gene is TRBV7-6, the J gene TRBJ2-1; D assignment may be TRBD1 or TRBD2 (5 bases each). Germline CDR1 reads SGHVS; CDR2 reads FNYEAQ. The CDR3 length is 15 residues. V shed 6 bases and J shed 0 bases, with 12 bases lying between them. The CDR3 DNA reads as TGTGCCAGCAGACAGGACTTTAGCTCCTACAATGAGCAGTTCTTC. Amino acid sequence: CASRQDFSSYNEQFF.

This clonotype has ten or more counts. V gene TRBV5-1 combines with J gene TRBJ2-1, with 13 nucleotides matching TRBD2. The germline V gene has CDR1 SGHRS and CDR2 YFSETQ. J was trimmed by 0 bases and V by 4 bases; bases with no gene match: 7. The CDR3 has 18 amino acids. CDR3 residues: CASSGGLAGVRSYNEQFF. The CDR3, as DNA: TGCGCCAGCAGCGGCGGACTAGCGGGAGTTCGCTCCTACAATGAGCAGTTCTTC.

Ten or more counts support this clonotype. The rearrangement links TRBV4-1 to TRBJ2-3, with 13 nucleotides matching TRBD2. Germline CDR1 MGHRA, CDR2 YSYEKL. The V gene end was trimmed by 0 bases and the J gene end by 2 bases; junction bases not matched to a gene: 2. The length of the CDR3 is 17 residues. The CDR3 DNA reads TGCGCCAGCAGCCAAGAAGGGACTAGCGGGGCCACAGATACGCAGTATTTT. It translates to CASSQEGTSGATDTQYF.

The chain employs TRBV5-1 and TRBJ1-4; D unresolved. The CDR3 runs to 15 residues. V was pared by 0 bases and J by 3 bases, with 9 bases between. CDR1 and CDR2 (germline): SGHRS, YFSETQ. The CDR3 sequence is CASSLGPGANEKLFF. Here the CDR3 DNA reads TGCGCCAGCAGCTTGGGGCCAGGAGCTAATGAAAAACTGTTTTTT.

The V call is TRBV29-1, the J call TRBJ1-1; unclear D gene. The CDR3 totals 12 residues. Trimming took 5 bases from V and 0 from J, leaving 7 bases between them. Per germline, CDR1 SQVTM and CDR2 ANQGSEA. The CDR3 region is CSVNELNTEAFF. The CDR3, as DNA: TGCAGCGTTAATGAACTGAACACTGAAGCTTTCTTT. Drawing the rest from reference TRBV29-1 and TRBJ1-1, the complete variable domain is SAVISQKPSRDICQRGTSLTIQCQVDSQVTMMFWYRQQPGQSLTLIATANQGSEATYESGFVIDKFPISRPNLTFSTLTVSNMSPEDSSIYLCSVNELNTEAFFGQGTRLTVV.

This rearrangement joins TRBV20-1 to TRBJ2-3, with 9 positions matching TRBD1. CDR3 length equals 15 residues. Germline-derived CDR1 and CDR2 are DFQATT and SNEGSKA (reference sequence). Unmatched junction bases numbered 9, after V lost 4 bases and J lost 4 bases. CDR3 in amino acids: CSAKPTGGRADTQYF. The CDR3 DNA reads TGCAGTGCTAAACCGACAGGGGGGCGCGCAGATACGCAGTATTTT.

The CDR3 coding sequence is TGTGCCAGCAGCTTCCCTCCGAGCGGGGGGGACAATGAGCAGTTCTTC. It specifies CASSFPPSGGDNEQFF. The chain joins TRBV11-2 to TRBJ2-1; TRBD2 matches at 10 bases. Trimming removed 3 bases from V and 5 bases from J; junction bases left unmatched: 7. This CDR3 is 16 amino acids long. From germline, CDR1 is SGHAT and CDR2 FQNNGV. The complete variable domain, with remaining parts taken from reference TRBV11-2 and TRBJ2-1, reads EAGVAQSPRYKIIEKRQSVAFWCNPISGHATLYWYQQILGQGPKLLIQFQNNGVVDDSQLPKDRFSAERLKGVDSTLKIQPAKLEDSAVYLCASSFPPSGGDNEQFFGPGTRLTVL.